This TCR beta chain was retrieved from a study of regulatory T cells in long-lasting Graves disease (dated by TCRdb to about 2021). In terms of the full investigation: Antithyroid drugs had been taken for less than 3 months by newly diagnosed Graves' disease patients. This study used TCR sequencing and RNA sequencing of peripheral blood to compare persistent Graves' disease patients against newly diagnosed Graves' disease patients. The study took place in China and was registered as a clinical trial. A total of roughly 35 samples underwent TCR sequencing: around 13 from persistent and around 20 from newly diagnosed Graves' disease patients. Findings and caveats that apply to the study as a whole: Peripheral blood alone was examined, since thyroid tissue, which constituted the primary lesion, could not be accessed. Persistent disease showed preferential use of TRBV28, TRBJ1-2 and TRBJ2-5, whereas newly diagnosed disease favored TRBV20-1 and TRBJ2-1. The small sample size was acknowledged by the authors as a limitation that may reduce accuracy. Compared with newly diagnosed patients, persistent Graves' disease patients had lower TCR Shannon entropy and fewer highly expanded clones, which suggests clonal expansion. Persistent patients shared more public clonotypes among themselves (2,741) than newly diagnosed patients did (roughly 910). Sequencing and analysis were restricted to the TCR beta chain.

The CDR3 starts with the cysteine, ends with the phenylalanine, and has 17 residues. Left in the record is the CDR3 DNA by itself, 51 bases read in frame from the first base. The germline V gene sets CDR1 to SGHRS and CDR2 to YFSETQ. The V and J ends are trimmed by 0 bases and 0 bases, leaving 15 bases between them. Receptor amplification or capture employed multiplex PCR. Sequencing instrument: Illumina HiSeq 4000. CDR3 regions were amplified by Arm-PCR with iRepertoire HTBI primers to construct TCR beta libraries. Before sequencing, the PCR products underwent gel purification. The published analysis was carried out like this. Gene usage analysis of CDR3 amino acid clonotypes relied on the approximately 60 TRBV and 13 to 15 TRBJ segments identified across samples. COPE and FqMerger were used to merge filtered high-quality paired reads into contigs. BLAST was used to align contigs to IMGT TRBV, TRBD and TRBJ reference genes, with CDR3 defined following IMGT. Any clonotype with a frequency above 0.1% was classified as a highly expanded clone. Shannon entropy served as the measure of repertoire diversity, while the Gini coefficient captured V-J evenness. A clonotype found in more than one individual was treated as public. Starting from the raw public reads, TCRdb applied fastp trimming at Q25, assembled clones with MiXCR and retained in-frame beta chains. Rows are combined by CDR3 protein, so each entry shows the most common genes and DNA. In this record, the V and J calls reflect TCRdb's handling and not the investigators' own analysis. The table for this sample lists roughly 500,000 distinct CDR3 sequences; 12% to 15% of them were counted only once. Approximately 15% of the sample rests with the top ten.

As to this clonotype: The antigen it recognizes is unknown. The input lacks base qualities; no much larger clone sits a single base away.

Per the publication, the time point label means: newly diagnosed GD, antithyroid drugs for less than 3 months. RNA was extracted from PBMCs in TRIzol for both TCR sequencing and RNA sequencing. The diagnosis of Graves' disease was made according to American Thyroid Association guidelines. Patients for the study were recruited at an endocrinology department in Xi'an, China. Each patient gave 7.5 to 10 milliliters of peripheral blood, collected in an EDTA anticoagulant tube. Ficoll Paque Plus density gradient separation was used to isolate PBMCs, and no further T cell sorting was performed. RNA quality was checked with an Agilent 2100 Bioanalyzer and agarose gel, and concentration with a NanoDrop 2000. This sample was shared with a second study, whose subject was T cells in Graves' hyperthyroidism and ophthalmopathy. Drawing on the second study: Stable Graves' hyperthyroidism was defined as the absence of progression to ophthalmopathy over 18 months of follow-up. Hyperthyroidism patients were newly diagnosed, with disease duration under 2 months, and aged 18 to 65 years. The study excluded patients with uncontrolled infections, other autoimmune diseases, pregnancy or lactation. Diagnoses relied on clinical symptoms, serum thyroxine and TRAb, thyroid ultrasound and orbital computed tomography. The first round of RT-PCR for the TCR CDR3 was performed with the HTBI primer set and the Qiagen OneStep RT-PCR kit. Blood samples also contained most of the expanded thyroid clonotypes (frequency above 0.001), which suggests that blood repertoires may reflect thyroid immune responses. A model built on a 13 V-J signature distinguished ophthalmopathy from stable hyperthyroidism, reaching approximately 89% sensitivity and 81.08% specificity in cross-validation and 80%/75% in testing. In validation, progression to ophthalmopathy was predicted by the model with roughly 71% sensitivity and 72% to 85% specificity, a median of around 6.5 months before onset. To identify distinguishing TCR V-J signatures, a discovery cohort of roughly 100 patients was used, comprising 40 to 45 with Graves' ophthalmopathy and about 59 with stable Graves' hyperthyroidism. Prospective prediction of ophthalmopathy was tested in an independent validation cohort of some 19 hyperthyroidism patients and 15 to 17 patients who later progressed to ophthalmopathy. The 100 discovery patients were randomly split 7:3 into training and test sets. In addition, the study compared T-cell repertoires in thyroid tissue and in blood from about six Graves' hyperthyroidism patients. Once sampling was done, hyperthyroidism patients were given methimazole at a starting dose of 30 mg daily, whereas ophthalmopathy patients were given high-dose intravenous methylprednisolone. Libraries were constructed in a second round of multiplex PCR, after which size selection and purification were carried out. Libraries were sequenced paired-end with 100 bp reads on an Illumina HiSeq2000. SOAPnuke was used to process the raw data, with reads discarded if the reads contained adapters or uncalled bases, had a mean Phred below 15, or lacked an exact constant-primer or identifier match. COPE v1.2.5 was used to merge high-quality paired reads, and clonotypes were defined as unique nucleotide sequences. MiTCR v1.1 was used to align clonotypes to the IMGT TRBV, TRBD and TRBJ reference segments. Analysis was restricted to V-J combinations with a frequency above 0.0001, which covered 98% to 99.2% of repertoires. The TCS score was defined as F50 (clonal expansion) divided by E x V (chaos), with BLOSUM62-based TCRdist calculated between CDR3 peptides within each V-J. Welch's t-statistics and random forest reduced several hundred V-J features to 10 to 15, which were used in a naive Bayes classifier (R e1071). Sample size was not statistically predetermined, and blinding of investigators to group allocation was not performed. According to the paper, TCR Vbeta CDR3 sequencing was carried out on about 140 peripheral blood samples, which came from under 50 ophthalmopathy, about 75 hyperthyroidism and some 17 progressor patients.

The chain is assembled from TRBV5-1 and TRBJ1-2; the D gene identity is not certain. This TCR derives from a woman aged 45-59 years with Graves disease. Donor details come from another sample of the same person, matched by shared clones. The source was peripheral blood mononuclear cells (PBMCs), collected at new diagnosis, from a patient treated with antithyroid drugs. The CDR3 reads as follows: CASSLADSGRTNYGYTF. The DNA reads TGCGCCAGCAGCTTGGCAGACTCTGGAAGAACTAACTATGGCTACACCTTC.